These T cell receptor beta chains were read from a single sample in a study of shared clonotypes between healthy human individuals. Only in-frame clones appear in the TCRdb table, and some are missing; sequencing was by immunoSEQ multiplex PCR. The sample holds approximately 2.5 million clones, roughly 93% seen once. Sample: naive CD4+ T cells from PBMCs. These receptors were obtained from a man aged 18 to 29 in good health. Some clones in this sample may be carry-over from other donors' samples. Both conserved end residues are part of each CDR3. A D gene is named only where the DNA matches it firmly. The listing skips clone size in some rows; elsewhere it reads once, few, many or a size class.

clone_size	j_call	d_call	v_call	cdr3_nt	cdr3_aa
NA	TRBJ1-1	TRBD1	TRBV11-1	TGTGCCAGCAGCTTGTTCACAGGGGACATCATGAACACTGAAGCTTTCTTT	CASSLFTGDIMNTEAFF
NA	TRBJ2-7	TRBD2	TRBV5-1	TGCGCCAGCAGCCCTGGACTAGCGGGAGTCGACGAGCAGTACTTC	CASSPGLAGVDEQYF
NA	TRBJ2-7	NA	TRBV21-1	TGTGCCAGCATGGGGACGGGAAGGCGCTACGAGCAGTACTTC	CASMGTGRRYEQYF
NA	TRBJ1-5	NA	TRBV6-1	TGTGCCAGCATTCTCCGGGACGTTAGCAATCAGCCCCAGCATTTT	CASILRDVSNQPQHF
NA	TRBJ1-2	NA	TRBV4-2	TGTGCCAGCAGCCCGGGGGGCGCTTGGGAGGGCTACACCTTC	CASSPGGAWEGYTF
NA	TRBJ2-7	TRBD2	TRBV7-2	TGTGCCAGCAGCCCAGGACTAGCGGGAGGTACGATTGAGCAGTACTTC	CASSPGLAGGTIEQYF
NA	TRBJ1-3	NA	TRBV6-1	TGTGCCAGCAGTGAAGCCACAGGCTCTGGAAACACCATATATTTT	CASSEATGSGNTIYF
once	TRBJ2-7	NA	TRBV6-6	TGTGCCAGCAGTTACCGGTACGAGCAGTACTTC	CASSYRYEQYF
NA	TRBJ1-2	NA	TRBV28	TGTGCCAGCAGAACACCTTCGAGGGGGGGTGGCTACACCTTC	CASRTPSRGGGYTF
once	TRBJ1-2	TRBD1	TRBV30	TGTGCCTGGAGTACTGGACAGGGAGGGGGGTATGGCTACACCTTC	CAWSTGQGGGYGYTF
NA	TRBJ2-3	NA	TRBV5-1	TGCGCCAGCAGCTTGCCGGGGCCGGACACAGATACGCAGTATTTT	CASSLPGPDTDTQYF
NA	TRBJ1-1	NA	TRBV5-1	TGCGCCAGCACCCAGGGTGAGGGCACTGAAGCTTTCTTT	CASTQGEGTEAFF
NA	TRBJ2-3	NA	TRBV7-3	TGTGCCAGCGGGGGTGGAAGATTATCCGATACGCAGTATTTT	CASGGGRLSDTQYF
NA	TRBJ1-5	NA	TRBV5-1	TGCGCCAGCAGCACGGGCGACAGTCAGGATCAGCCCCAGCATTTT	CASSTGDSQDQPQHF
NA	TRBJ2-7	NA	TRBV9	TGTGCCAGCAGCGCAATAAATAACGCGGAGCAGTACTTC	CASSAINNAEQYF
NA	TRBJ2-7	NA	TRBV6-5	TGTGCCAGCAGTTACTCTTCCGGCGGGACTCGCTACGAGCAGTACTTC	CASSYSSGGTRYEQYF
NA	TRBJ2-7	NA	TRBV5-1	TGCGCCAGCAGCTTAACCCCGACCACCTACGAGCAGTACTTC	CASSLTPTTYEQYF
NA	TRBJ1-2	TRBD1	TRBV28	TGTGCCAGCAGTTCCACCGAAGGACAGGGGGCCTATGGCTACACCTTC	CASSSTEGQGAYGYTF
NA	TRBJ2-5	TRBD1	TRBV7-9	TGTGCCAGCAGTACAGGGGAAATGCTGGGGGAGACCCAGTACTTC	CASSTGEMLGETQYF
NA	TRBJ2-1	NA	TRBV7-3	TGTGCCAGCAGCTCAACGGGTGGATTCAATGAGCAGTTCTTC	CASSSTGGFNEQFF